A selection of T cell receptor beta chains follows, all from one sample in a study of OX40 agonist ivuxolimab in advanced cancers. Clones were sequenced by immunoSEQ multiplex PCR, and TCRdb holds only the in-frame ones, with some missing. The table shows tens of thousands of clones, with less than 90% occurring only once. This sample comprised CD4+ or CD8+ T cells sorted from blood, obtained in a trial of the OX40 agonist ivuxolimab. These receptors all stem from an adult with an advanced solid tumor such as melanoma, head and neck, liver or kidney cancer. CDR3s include the opening cysteine and the closing phenylalanine or tryptophan. Fields, in order: V gene, D gene, clone size, J gene, CDR3 protein, CDR3 DNA. A D gene is named only where the DNA matches it firmly. Clone size is not always given. Where it is, it says once, few, many or a class for expanded clones.

TRBV7-3,NA,NA,TRBJ2-7,CASLSFGENYEQYF,TGTGCCAGCCTATCCTTCGGGGAGAACTACGAGCAGTACTTC
TRBV7-9,NA,NA,TRBJ2-5,CASSSISFQETQYF,TGTGCCAGCAGCTCGATCAGTTTCCAAGAGACCCAGTACTTC
TRBV7-7,TRBD1,NA,TRBJ2-7,CASRFGQATSSYEQYF,TGTGCTAGCAGATTCGGACAGGCGACATCCTCCTACGAGCAGTACTTC
TRBV10-3,NA,NA,TRBJ2-7,CAISRDSYEQYF,TGTGCCATCAGCAGGGACTCCTACGAGCAGTACTTC
TRBV5-4,TRBD2,NA,TRBJ2-7,CASSLGTSGSYEQYF,TGTGCCAGCAGCTTGGGGACTAGCGGCTCCTACGAGCAGTACTTC
TRBV4-1,NA,NA,TRBJ2-5,CASSQELGAMGETQYF,TGCGCCAGCAGCCAAGAGTTGGGGGCTATGGGAGAGACCCAGTACTTC
TRBV2,TRBD2,NA,TRBJ2-7,CASSLPAGGYEQYF,TGTGCCAGCAGCCTCCCTGCGGGGGGCTACGAGCAGTACTTC
TRBV10-3,NA,NA,TRBJ1-3,CAIRPDSSGNTIYF,TGTGCCATCAGGCCGGACAGCTCTGGAAACACCATATATTTT
TRBV11-2,TRBD2,once,TRBJ2-7,CASSSGTSSYEQYF,TGTGCCAGCAGCTCCGGGACTAGCTCCTACGAGCAGTACTTC
TRBV28,NA,NA,TRBJ2-7,CASTPGNPYEQYF,TGTGCCAGCACCCCCGGGAACCCCTACGAGCAGTACTTC
TRBV11-2,NA,NA,TRBJ2-7,CASSLEAGFYEQYF,TGTGCCAGCAGCTTAGAGGCGGGCTTCTACGAGCAGTACTTC